Listed below are T cell receptor beta chains from one sample, sequenced in a study of blood T cell repertoires in COVID-19. Measured with immunoSEQ multiplex PCR; TCRdb has only the in-frame clones, and not every one. Here the sample spans around 450,000 clones, around 88% being singletons. The sequenced sample was peripheral blood. These receptors came from a woman aged 25 to 39 with acute or convalescent COVID-19. CDR3s include the opening cysteine and the closing phenylalanine or tryptophan. The order of the fields is D gene, V gene, J gene, clone size, CDR3 DNA, CDR3 protein. The D gene is left open where the match is weak. Some rows mark clone size as missing; the rest say once, few, many or name a class of expanded clone.

-,TRBV5-1,TRBJ1-1,-,TGCGCCAGCAGCTCCCGCAGGTCGAACACTGAAGCTTTCTTT,CASSSRRSNTEAFF
-,TRBV1,TRBJ2-3,-,TGCACCAGCAGCAAAACACCGGGACAGACTAGCACAGATACGCAGTATTTT,CTSSKTPGQTSTDTQYF
TRBD1,TRBV4-1,TRBJ2-7,-,TGCGCCAGCAGCCAACCACCGGGACAGAGAGTTTCCTACGAGCAGTACTTC,CASSQPPGQRVSYEQYF
TRBD2,TRBV5-4,TRBJ2-5,-,TGTGCCAGCAGCGGCGGGACTAGGAGGCTCCGAGAGACCCAGTACTTC,CASSGGTRRLRETQYF
-,TRBV5-1,TRBJ2-2,-,TGCGCCAGCAGCAGGGGAGGGAACACCGGGGAGCTGTTTTTT,CASSRGGNTGELFF
TRBD1,TRBV3-1/TRBV3-2,TRBJ2-7,few,TGTGCCAGCAGCGGGGAGACAGGGTATAGATACGAGCAGTACTTC,CASSGETGYRYEQYF
-,TRBV3-1/TRBV3-2,TRBJ1-2,-,TGTGCCAGCAGCCAAGTAGGGGGTGAAGGCTACACCTTC,CASSQVGGEGYTF
-,TRBV3-1/TRBV3-2,TRBJ1-1,-,TGTGCCAGCAGCCAAGACAGGGATAGGGACACTGAAGCTTTCTTT,CASSQDRDRDTEAFF
-,TRBV6-1,TRBJ1-3,-,TGTGCCAGCAGTGAAGTTCGGGATTGGAACACCATATATTTT,CASSEVRDWNTIYF
-,TRBV19,TRBJ1-1,once,TGTGCCAGTACCCCCTATACCCGCGGGGCGGATGAAGCTTTCTTT,CASTPYTRGADEAFF
-,TRBV12-3/TRBV12-4,TRBJ1-1,-,TGTGCCAGCAGTCCCAGACAGTCCCTTGGCGCTTTCTTT,CASSPRQSLGAFF
TRBD2,TRBV28,TRBJ2-1,-,TGTGCCAGCAACGGGGGGATCAATGAGCAGTTCTTC,CASNGGINEQFF
TRBD1,TRBV29-1,TRBJ2-2,-,TGCAGCGTCCCCCAGGGGGCTGGGGGAGTCGGGGAGCTGTTTTTT,CSVPQGAGGVGELFF
-,TRBV19,TRBJ1-1,-,TGTGCCAGTAGTATTACAGGGAACACTGAAGCTTTCTTT,CASSITGNTEAFF
-,TRBV28,TRBJ1-1,once,TGTGCCAGCAGTTTATGGTCCACAGGGTCTCTACAGAACACTGAAGCTTTCTTT,CASSLWSTGSLQNTEAFF
-,TRBV24-1,TRBJ2-2,-,TGTGCCACCAGTGATACAGGACCGAACACCGGGGAGCTGTTTTTT,CATSDTGPNTGELFF
-,TRBV18,TRBJ1-4,-,TGTGCCAGCTCCCAGGGGTTTAATGAAAAACTGTTTTTT,CASSQGFNEKLFF
-,TRBV13,TRBJ1-1,few,TGTGCCAGCAGCTTAAAATTTCGCGGGGTTATGAACACTGAAGCTTTCTTT,CASSLKFRGVMNTEAFF
-,TRBV5-4,TRBJ2-7,-,TGTGCCAGCAGCTTGTCCCCGGGCTACGAGCAGTACTTC,CASSLSPGYEQYF
-,TRBV7-9,TRBJ1-1,-,TGTGCCAGCAGCTTCTACCGCGGCCTTGAAGCTTTCTTT,CASSFYRGLEAFF
-,TRBV7-2,TRBJ2-1,-,TGTGCCAGCAGCTTCTCAGGTTACAATGAGCAGTTCTTC,CASSFSGYNEQFF
-,TRBV11-2,TRBJ2-7,-,TGTGCCAGCAGCCAAGGGACTCCTGGGGAGCAGTACTTC,CASSQGTPGEQYF
-,TRBV30,TRBJ2-3,-,TGTGCCTGGAGTCGTTATTCGGGCGGGCGACCGAGCACAGATACGCAGTATTTT,CAWSRYSGGRPSTDTQYF
-,TRBV5-5,TRBJ1-2,-,TGTGCCAGCAGCTTGGGGGTAGCGAGGGTGGACTATGGCTACACCTTC,CASSLGVARVDYGYTF
TRBD1,TRBV2,TRBJ1-3,-,TGTGCCAGCAGGCGGTCTTTGCAGGGGGTCCAAAACACCATATATTTT,CASRRSLQGVQNTIYF
TRBD1,TRBV18,TRBJ2-7,-,TGTGCCAGCTCACAGGGGGCCGGCTACGAGCAGTACTTC,CASSQGAGYEQYF
TRBD1,TRBV5-8,TRBJ1-4,-,TGTGCCAGCAGCCCATTGACAGGGATTAAGGAAAAACTGTTTTTT,CASSPLTGIKEKLFF
-,TRBV6-6,TRBJ2-2,-,TGTGCCAGCAGTCTCCCCATTCATGACGGGTACACCGGGGAGCTGTTTTTT,CASSLPIHDGYTGELFF
-,TRBV20-1,TRBJ2-1,-,TGCAGTGCTCACCGGAATGAGCAGTTCTTC,CSAHRNEQFF
-,TRBV28,TRBJ1-6,-,TGTGCCAGCAGTTTATGGAGGGATTCACCCCTCCACTTT,CASSLWRDSPLHF
-,TRBV5-4,TRBJ1-1,-,TGTGCCAGCAGCGTTGAACTGGAGGGAACTGAAGCTTTCTTT,CASSVELEGTEAFF
-,TRBV9,TRBJ2-7,once,TGTGCCAGCAGCGTAGACGACAGTTCCTACGAGCAGTACTTC,CASSVDDSSYEQYF
-,TRBV9,TRBJ1-4,-,TGTGCCAGCAGCTCTGAGAATGAAAAACTGTTTTTT,CASSSENEKLFF
TRBD1,TRBV28,TRBJ1-5,-,TGTGCCAGTGACAGGGTTAGCAATCAGCCCCAGCATTTT,CASDRVSNQPQHF
TRBD2,TRBV28,TRBJ2-5,-,TGTGCCAGCAGTTTCCCTCCCGGGGGGGTCCCCCAAGAGACCCAGTACTTC,CASSFPPGGVPQETQYF
-,TRBV30,TRBJ1-1,-,TGTGCCTGGAGTGGACGGGTGAACACTGAAGCTTTCTTT,CAWSGRVNTEAFF
-,TRBV14,TRBJ1-2,-,TGTGCCAGCAGCCAAGAAAAAGGGGGTGGGGGCTATGGCTACACCTTC,CASSQEKGGGGYGYTF
-,TRBV27,TRBJ1-1,-,TGTGCCAGCAGTGTGGCCGGGAGCACTGAAGCTTTCTTT,CASSVAGSTEAFF
TRBD1,TRBV6-6,TRBJ1-1,-,TGTGCCAGCAGTGACAGGGGCACTGAAGCTTTCTTT,CASSDRGTEAFF
-,TRBV6-5,TRBJ1-6,-,TGTGCCAGCTCCTCGGGGAATTCACCCCTCCACTTT,CASSSGNSPLHF
-,TRBV12-3/TRBV12-4,TRBJ1-2,-,TGTGCCAGCAACCGGGGGAAGACTGGGGGCTACACCTTC,CASNRGKTGGYTF
TRBD2,TRBV2,TRBJ2-5,-,TGTGCCAGTCAATCTAGCGGGCAAGAGACCCAGTACTTC,CASQSSGQETQYF
-,TRBV12-5,TRBJ1-1,-,TGTGCTAGTGGTTTGGTAGACAAAACAGGGATTGAGAGGAACACTGAAGCTTTCTTT,CASGLVDKTGIERNTEAFF
TRBD2,TRBV28,TRBJ2-3,-,TGTGCCAGCAACAGGCCTAGCGGGATCACAGATACGCAGTATTTT,CASNRPSGITDTQYF
-,TRBV27,TRBJ2-3,-,TGTGCCAGCACAACGGGGTCTAGCACAGATACGCAGTATTTT,CASTTGSSTDTQYF
-,TRBV24-1,TRBJ2-2,-,TGTGCCACCAGTCCCCGGGGGGCAGTCGGGGAGCTGTTTTTT,CATSPRGAVGELFF
-,TRBV10-2,TRBJ2-1,-,TGCGCCAGCAAAGGCGGGGTGGGTCCTTACAATGAGCAGTTCTTC,CASKGGVGPYNEQFF
TRBD2,TRBV3-1/TRBV3-2,TRBJ2-3,once,TGTGCCAGCAGCCAAACTACTAGCGGGGGGGCAGGAGATACGCAGTATTTT,CASSQTTSGGAGDTQYF
-,TRBV30,TRBJ1-2,-,TGTGCCTTACACAGGACGGACTATGGCTACACCTTC,CALHRTDYGYTF
TRBD2,TRBV4-2,TRBJ2-5,-,TGTGCCAGCAGCCTCTTCGGGGGGGGAGGCGGCTCCGAAGAGACCCAGTACTTC,CASSLFGGGGGSEETQYF
-,TRBV7-2,TRBJ1-1,once,TGTGCCAGCAGCTCCCAGGCTGGGAACACTGAAGCTTTCTTT,CASSSQAGNTEAFF
TRBD2,TRBV2,TRBJ2-3,-,TGTGCCGTCAAGACGGGGAGGGCTTCCACAGATACGCAGTATTTT,CAVKTGRASTDTQYF
-,TRBV23-1,TRBJ1-6,once,TGCGCCAGCAGTCTAGGAGAACATAATTCACCCCTCCACTTT,CASSLGEHNSPLHF
TRBD2,TRBV27,TRBJ2-5,-,TGTGCCAGCAGTTTTTGGGGGGGGGAGACCCAGTACTTC,CASSFWGGETQYF
-,TRBV5-1,TRBJ2-5,-,TGCGCCAGCAGCTATGGGACATCGGGGGAGACCCAGTACTTC,CASSYGTSGETQYF
-,TRBV2,TRBJ1-6,-,TGTGCCAGCAGGCCAGGCGGAGGACGTTCACCCCTCCACTTT,CASRPGGGRSPLHF
TRBD2,TRBV2,TRBJ2-1,-,TGTGCCAGCAGAGCCGGGACTAGCGGTCCTCACTACAATGAGCAGTTCTTC,CASRAGTSGPHYNEQFF
-,TRBV7-9,TRBJ1-2,-,TGTGCCAGCAGCCGATTACAGGCCAACTATGGCTACACCTTC,CASSRLQANYGYTF
-,TRBV4-1,TRBJ1-1,-,TGCGCCAGCAGCCAATGGGCGAAAGGGGATCAAACTGAAGCTTTCTTT,CASSQWAKGDQTEAFF
-,TRBV18,TRBJ1-1,-,TGTGCCAGCTCACCACTGGGGGAGGGGACTGAAGCTTTCTTT,CASSPLGEGTEAFF